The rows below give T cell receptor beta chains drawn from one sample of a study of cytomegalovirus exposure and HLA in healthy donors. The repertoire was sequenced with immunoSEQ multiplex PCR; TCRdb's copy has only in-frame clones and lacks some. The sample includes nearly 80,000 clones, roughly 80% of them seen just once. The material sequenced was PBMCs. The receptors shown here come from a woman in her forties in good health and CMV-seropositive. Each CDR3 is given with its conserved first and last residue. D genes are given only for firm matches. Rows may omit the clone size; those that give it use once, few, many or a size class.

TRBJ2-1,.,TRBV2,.,TGTGCCAGCAGTGAAGCGCTTAAAAGGGGAAATGAGCAGTTCTTC,CASSEALKRGNEQFF
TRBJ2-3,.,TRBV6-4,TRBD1,TGTGCCAGCAGTCGACAGGGGATGGGGGGATTAGATACGCAGTATTTT,CASSRQGMGGLDTQYF
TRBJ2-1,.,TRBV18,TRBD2,TGTGCCAGCTCACCGACCCTAGCGGGCTACAATGAGCAGTTCTTC,CASSPTLAGYNEQFF
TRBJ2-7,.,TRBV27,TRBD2,TGTGCCAGCAGTTTGGGAAGCGGGGGAGGCACCTACGAGCAGTACTTC,CASSLGSGGGTYEQYF
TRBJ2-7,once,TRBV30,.,TGTGCCTGGAGGCAGTCCTACGAGCAGTACTTC,CAWRQSYEQYF
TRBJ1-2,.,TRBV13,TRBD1,TGTGCCAGCAGCAAAAGGACAGGGAACTTCTATGGCTACACCTTC,CASSKRTGNFYGYTF
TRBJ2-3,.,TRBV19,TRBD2,TGTGCCAGTAGTATAGATTCTAGCGGGGGATATACGCAGTATTTT,CASSIDSSGGYTQYF
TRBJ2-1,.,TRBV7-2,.,TGTGCCAGCAGCTTAGCGAGTAGCTCCTACAATGAGCAGTTCTTC,CASSLASSSYNEQFF
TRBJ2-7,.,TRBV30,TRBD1,TGTGCCTGGAGGTTCGGGACAGGGATCTACGAGCAGTACTTC,CAWRFGTGIYEQYF
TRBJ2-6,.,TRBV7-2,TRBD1,TGTGCCAGCAGCATACTTGGGACAGGGGTATCTGGGGCCAACGTCCTGACTTTC,CASSILGTGVSGANVLTF
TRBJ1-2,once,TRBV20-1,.,TGCAGTGCGAGCAGGGTTGGTGGCTACACCTTC,CSASRVGGYTF
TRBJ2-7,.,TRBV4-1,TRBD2,TGCGCCAGCAGCCAATTGACGCGTCGGGGGGGCTACGAGCAGTACTTC,CASSQLTRRGGYEQYF